The 30 T cell receptor beta chains below all came from one sample that was sequenced in a study of blood T cells in healthy people across ages. The authors ran a second PCR of roughly 6 to 12 cycles using a sample-barcoded 5' primer and a J-beta primer mix. TCRdb reprocessed the 5' RACE reads with MiXCR, giving one entry per CDR3 protein. The sample shows around 1,100,000 distinct CDR3 sequences, about two fifths of them seen only once. Material: blood. The receptors shown here come from a man younger than 35 in good health.

In the case of this clonotype: A much larger clone differs from this one at a single base, so this may be a read error. The DNA for the CDR3 is TGCAGCGTTGAAAAAGGGGGACAGGGGAGCTGTGGCTACACCTTC. This translates into CSVEKGGQGSCGYTF. This sequence joins TRBV29-1 and TRBJ1-2; 10 positions match TRBD1. V gave up 2 bases and J gave up 7 bases; unmatched junction bases: 10. The CDR3 length is 15 residues. In germline, CDR1 is SQVTM, CDR2 ANQGSEA.

V gene TRBV14 combines with J gene TRBJ2-5; the D gene could be TRBD1 or TRBD2 (5 bases each). There are 15 residues in the CDR3. V dropped 1 base and J dropped 4 bases, with 13 bases sitting between them. CDR1 and CDR2 (germline): SGHDN, FVKESK. The CDR3 is CASSQGERGGETQYF. The CDR3 region has the DNA TGTGCCAGCAGCCAAGGAGAGCGTGGGGGAGAGACCCAGTACTTC.

The sample holds a few counts of this clonotype. The V call is TRBV28, the J call TRBJ2-2; D may be TRBD2 (5 bases). CDR1 MDHEN and CDR2 SYDVKM come from the germline V gene. V lost 9 bases, J lost 1 base, and 9 bases lay in between. The CDR3 runs 13 residues. CDR3 DNA: TGTGCCAGTCGCGCGGGGAACACCGGGGAGCTGTTTTTT. Residues: CASRAGNTGELFF.

The sample holds a few counts of this clonotype. CDR3 coding DNA: TGCAGTGCTAAAGGAGACGCGGAGCAGTACTTC. Translation: CSAKGDAEQYF. The chain carries TRBV20-1 and TRBJ2-7; D unresolved. The CDR3 runs 11 residues. V lost 4 bases, J lost 7 bases, and 11 bases lay in between. The germline V gene encodes CDR1 DFQATT and CDR2 SNEGSKA (reference sequence).

V usage is TRBV28 and J usage is TRBJ1-6; D gene unclear. The CDR3 loop spans 16 amino acids. V shed 6 bases and J shed 0 bases, with 12 bases lying between them. CDR1 is MDHEN, CDR2 SYDVKM, per germline. CDR3 in DNA: TGTGCCAGCAGCCCCCCGTCCGGCTCCTATAATTCACCCCTCCACTTT. It translates to CASSPPSGSYNSPLHF.

Points on this clonotype: Its ends do not fully match the called genes, so a read error is possible. The chain carries TRBV20-1 and TRBJ1-5; D remains ambiguous. From germline, CDR1 is DFQATT and CDR2 SNEGSKA (reference sequence). CDR3 length equals 13 residues. The CDR3 sequence: CSDRVGGNQPQHF. The CDR3 coding sequence is TGCAGTGATAGAGTGGGTGGCAATCAGCCCCAGCATTTT.

The chain carries TRBV15 and TRBJ1-1, with TRBD1 identical over 7 bases. This CDR3 is 14 amino acids long. The trim removed 1 base at V and 7 bases at J, leaving 6 bases unmatched. The germline CDR1 and CDR2 sequences are LNHNV and YYDKDF (reference sequence). The CDR3 protein is CATSRVGQASEAFF. Here the CDR3 DNA reads TGTGCCACCAGCAGAGTCGGACAGGCGAGTGAAGCTTTCTTT.

This chain's CDR3 is CSARDSRDTEAFF. The CDR3 nucleotides are TGCAGTGCTAGGGACTCGCGCGACACTGAAGCTTTCTTT. The chain recombines TRBV20-1 with TRBJ1-1; D gene ambiguous. This CDR3 spans 13 amino acids. Trimming removed 3 bases from V and 3 bases from J, with 11 bases in between. From germline, CDR1 is DFQATT and CDR2 SNEGSKA (reference sequence).

This clonotype was observed a few times. This chain joins TRBV7-2 and TRBJ1-5; D is possibly TRBD1 (6 bases). There are 15 residues in the CDR3. In germline, CDR1 is SGHTA, CDR2 FQGNSA. Trimming removed 6 bases from V and 6 bases from J, with 18 bases in between. The CDR3 coding sequence is TGTGCCAGCAGTTCTATTCTAGGGGGTGGTCAGCCCCAGCATTTT. As protein: CASSSILGGGQPQHF.

J is TRBJ2-2 and V is TRBV7-3; D gene ambiguous. CDR1 and CDR2 from the germline V gene are SGHTA and FQGTGA. The CDR3 is 13 amino acids. Trimming removed 2 bases from V and 8 bases from J, with 9 bases in between. CDR3 sequence reads: CASSLDDVGELFF. The CDR3 region has the DNA TGTGCCAGCAGCTTAGACGACGTTGGGGAGCTGTTTTTT. Filled out from reference TRBV7-3 and TRBJ2-2, the complete variable domain reads GAGVSQTPSNKVTEKGKYVELRCDPISGHTALYWYRQSLGQGPEFLIYFQGTGAADDSGLPNDRFFAVRPEGSVSTLKIQRTERGDSAVYLCASSLDDVGELFFGEGSRLTVL.

The chain uses TRBV5-4 and TRBJ1-4, with unresolved D. Trimming left V 4 bases short and J 5 bases short, with 15 bases between. This CDR3 has 15 residues. CDR1 and CDR2 (germline): SGHNT, YYREEE (reference sequence). The CDR3 here is CASSPTLGANEKLFF. In nucleotides, the CDR3 is TGTGCCAGCAGCCCTACCCTTGGAGCGAATGAAAAACTGTTTTTT. Full variable domain (outside the CDR3, taken from reference TRBV5-4 and TRBJ1-4): ETGVTQSPTHLIKTRGQQVTLRCSSQSGHNTVSWYQQALGQGPQFIFQYYREEENGRGNFPPRFSGLQFPNYSSELNVNALELDDSALYLCASSPTLGANEKLFFGSGTQLSVL.

The gene calls are TRBV7-2 and TRBJ1-2; D unresolved. V shed 3 bases and J shed 8 bases, with 7 bases lying between them. The V gene's germline CDR1 is SGHTA and CDR2 FQGNSA. The CDR3 length is 11 residues. CDR3 residues: CASSFEVGYTF. Written as DNA, the CDR3 is TGTGCCAGCAGCTTCGAGGTCGGCTACACCTTC.

The V call is TRBV20-1, the J call TRBJ2-3; 7 nucleotides align to TRBD2. The CDR3 runs to 14 residues. Unmatched junction bases numbered 9, after V lost 5 bases and J lost 4 bases. Germline CDR1 is DFQATT and CDR2 is SNEGSKA (reference sequence). CDR3: CSAQVGGEADTQYF. In DNA, the CDR3 is TGCAGTGCTCAAGTGGGAGGGGAGGCAGATACGCAGTATTTT.

A few counts support this clonotype. The CDR3 sequence: CSVGTGGSEKLFF. CDR3 bases: TGCAGCGTTGGGACAGGGGGAAGTGAAAAACTGTTTTTT. The V gene is TRBV29-1, the J gene TRBJ1-4; 10 bases map to TRBD1. The length of the CDR3 is 13 residues. V lost 4 bases, J lost 7 bases, and 3 bases stayed unmatched. The germline V gene has CDR1 SQVTM and CDR2 ANQGSEA. The whole variable domain, filled in from reference TRBV29-1 and TRBJ1-4, reads SAVISQKPSRDICQRGTSLTIQCQVDSQVTMMFWYRQQPGQSLTLIATANQGSEATYESGFVIDKFPISRPNLTFSTLTVSNMSPEDSSIYLCSVGTGGSEKLFFGSGTQLSVL.

The chain carries TRBV6-5 and TRBJ2-1, with D perhaps matching TRBD1 or TRBD2 (5 bases each). Trimming took 2 bases from V and 12 from J, leaving 17 bases between them. Germline CDR1 is MNHEY and CDR2 is SVGAGI. The length of the CDR3 is 14 residues. The CDR3 is CASSYPGPADGQFF. The CDR3 nucleotides are TGTGCCAGCAGTTACCCGGGGCCCGCGGATGGGCAGTTCTTC.

The chain joins TRBV19 to TRBJ1-5, with 10 bases aligning to TRBD1. The length of the CDR3 is 15 residues. The V gene end was trimmed by 7 bases and the J gene end by 5 bases; junction bases not matched to a gene: 8. Germline CDR1 is LNHDA and CDR2 is SQIVND (reference sequence). The CDR3 DNA follows: TGTGCCAGTACTTCCGACAGGGGGCTCGATCAGCCCCAGCATTTT. It encodes CASTSDRGLDQPQHF.

The sample holds a few counts of this clonotype. This chain joins TRBV12-3 or TRBV12-4 and TRBJ1-1, with 7 nucleotides matching TRBD1. After removal of 6 bases from V and 3 bases from J, the junction contained 10 bases not matched to a gene. The CDR3 contains 15 residues. This chain's CDR3 is CASSPTGTEYTEAFF. The CDR3 DNA reads as TGTGCCAGCAGCCCTACCGGGACAGAGTACACTGAAGCTTTCTTT.

The sample holds a few counts of this clonotype. The chain has TRBV9 and TRBJ1-4; a possible D gene is TRBD1 (5 bases). The CDR3 covers 12 residues. Germline V gene lookup returns CDR1 SGDLS and CDR2 YYNGEE. The ends were cut back, 4 bases at V and 14 bases at J, with 15 bases in the middle. The CDR3 DNA sequence: TGTGCCAGCAGCCCGGGAATGGGGCCGCTGTTTTTT. Its translation is CASSPGMGPLFF.

The rearrangement uses TRBV20-1 and TRBJ1-5, with D perhaps TRBD1 (5 bases). V was cut by 3 bases and J by 6 bases, with 15 bases left in between. The CDR3 is made up of 14 amino acids. Per the germline V gene, CDR1 is DFQATT and CDR2 is SNEGSKA (reference sequence). Written as DNA, the CDR3 is TGCAGTGCTAGGCGGGGGGACCGGTTTCAGCCCCAGCATTTT. It translates to CSARRGDRFQPQHF.

The chain uses TRBV4-2 and TRBJ1-2; 9 bases agree with TRBD1. Germline CDR1 is LGHNA and CDR2 is YNFKEQ. V gave up 7 bases and J gave up 7 bases; unmatched junction bases: 7. This CDR3 has 13 amino acids. CDR3 sequence (DNA): TGTGCCAGCAACGGACAGGGGTATGGTGGCTACACCTTC. It yields the protein CASNGQGYGGYTF.

The chain is built from TRBV12-3 or TRBV12-4 and TRBJ2-1; the match to TRBD1 covers 7 bases. This CDR3 region has 15 residues. V shed 7 bases and J 8 bases; nucleotides not matched to a gene: 14. DNA for the CDR3: TGTGCCAGCATGAACAGAGGGGGCCCAGGCGATGAGCAGTTCTTC. Protein product: CASMNRGGPGDEQFF.

CDR3 DNA: TGCAGTGCTAAGGGATTGGTTGCAACAGGGCCCTACGAGCAGTACTTC. As protein: CSAKGLVATGPYEQYF. The chain has TRBV20-1 and TRBJ2-7, with D possibly TRBD1 on 6 matching bases. The CDR3 is 16 amino acids. Germline CDR1 is DFQATT and CDR2 is SNEGSKA (reference sequence). V lost 4 bases, J lost 2 bases, and 21 bases lay in between.

This clonotype was found a few times. The rearrangement links TRBV7-2 to TRBJ1-6; no definite D call. Germline V CDR1 and CDR2: SGHTA, FQGNSA. With 6 bases removed from V and 2 bases from J, the gap between germline ends came to 8 bases. The CDR3 runs 14 residues. The CDR3 DNA reads as TGTGCCAGCAGGTCATCGCCCTATAATTCACCCCTCCACTTT. It translates to CASRSSPYNSPLHF.

In its sample, this clonotype was seen a few times. The J gene is TRBJ1-5, the V gene TRBV12-3 or TRBV12-4; no definite D call. The ends were cut back, 6 bases at V and 8 bases at J, with 17 bases in the middle. This CDR3 is built from 14 residues. CDR3 protein: CASSLYGYREPQHF. CDR3 bases: TGTGCCAGCAGCTTATACGGATACCGAGAGCCCCAGCATTTT.

The CDR3 DNA is TGTGCCAGCAGCCTGGGACTAGCGAGTTCGGATACGCAGTATTTT. Protein product: CASSLGLASSDTQYF. The chain is built from TRBV7-2 and TRBJ2-3, with TRBD2 matching over 10 bases. The V segment lost 5 bases and the J segment 6 bases; nucleotides outside the gene matches: 8. The CDR3 is 15 residues long. Germline values: CDR1 SGHTA, CDR2 FQGNSA.

This clonotype has just a few counts. The chain carries TRBV6-5 and TRBJ2-3; D remains unclear. The ends were cut back, 2 bases at V and 2 bases at J, with 8 bases in the middle. This CDR3 is 14 amino acids long. CDR1 is MNHEY and CDR2 is SVGAGI in the germline V gene. The DNA for the CDR3 is TGTGCCAGCAGTTACGAATTCCCCACAGATACGCAGTATTTT. This sequence encodes CASSYEFPTDTQYF.

This clonotype was seen only once. This chain uses TRBV28 with TRBJ1-1; 11 bases line up with TRBD1. Germline V lookup: CDR1 MDHEN, CDR2 SYDVKM. This CDR3 spans 14 amino acids. V lost 2 bases to trimming and J lost 11 bases; unmatched junction nucleotides: 7. The CDR3 DNA follows: TGTGCCAGCAGTTTACTGGGACAGGGGGGGTTCGCTTTCTTT. Encoded protein: CASSLLGQGGFAFF.

This clonotype was seen more than once but under ten times. The chain carries TRBV30 and TRBJ2-2; no clear D gene. The germline V gene has CDR1 GTSNPN and CDR2 SVGIG (reference sequence). Trimming removed 0 bases from V and 1 base from J, with 9 bases in between. This CDR3 is 15 amino acids long. CDR3 nucleotides: TGTGCCTGGAGTGTAAGCCACGAGAACACCGGGGAGCTGTTTTTT. Its protein is CAWSVSHENTGELFF.

The chain has TRBV9 and TRBJ2-1; tentatively, D is TRBD1 (5 bases). CDR1 SGDLS and CDR2 YYNGEE come from the germline V gene. The CDR3 is 17 residues long. The V and J ends lost 3 bases and 2 bases respectively, with 18 bases between them. Here the CDR3 reads CASSEGPDMKAYNEQFF. As DNA, the CDR3 is TGTGCCAGCAGCGAGGGCCCGGACATGAAAGCCTACAATGAGCAGTTCTTC.

The V gene is TRBV20-1, the J gene TRBJ1-3; D is perhaps TRBD1 (5 bases). Deletions cut 3 bases from V and 0 bases from J, with 15 bases between. The CDR3 is 16 amino acids. Germline V gives CDR1 DFQATT, CDR2 SNEGSKA (reference sequence). The CDR3 nucleotides read TGCAGTGCTAGGGTACTGCGGGGCTCCTCTGGAAACACCATATATTTT. Protein sequence: CSARVLRGSSGNTIYF.